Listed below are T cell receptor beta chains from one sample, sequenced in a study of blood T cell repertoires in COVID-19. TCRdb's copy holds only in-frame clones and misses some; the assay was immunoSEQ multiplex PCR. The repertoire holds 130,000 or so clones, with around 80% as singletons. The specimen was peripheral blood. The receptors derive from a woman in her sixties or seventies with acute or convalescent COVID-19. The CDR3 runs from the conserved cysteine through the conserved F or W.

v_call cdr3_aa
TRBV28 CASSLRDRGNQPQHF
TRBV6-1 CASSALPGQLRQGYTF
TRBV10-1 CASREERGLGSAGELFF
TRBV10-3 CAISESTQGQGQETQYF
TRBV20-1 CSASGRGGGTDTQYF
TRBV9 CASSVEGQGSVEQYF
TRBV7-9 CASSSSDRTKNIQYF
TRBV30 CAWRGTGSSYNEQFF
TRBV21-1 CASSKERGTVPFLAKNIQYF
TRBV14 CASSQPGGTDGYTF